The 6 T cell receptor beta chains presented below share a single source sample, sequenced in a study of CD8 T cells in Susac syndrome. The authors reverse transcribed about 0.5 to 1 ug RNA with random hexamers. TCRdb re-derived calls from the immunoSEQ multiplex PCR reads in MiXCR, one entry per CDR3 protein. The repertoire holds about 150,000 distinct CDR3 sequences, with approximately 94% as singletons. The sample consisted of CD4+ T cells from PBMCs. These receptors were taken from a human donor with Susac syndrome.

The V gene is TRBV9, the J gene TRBJ2-3; TRBD2 matches 7 bases. Trimming removed 0 bases from V and 0 bases from J; junction bases left unmatched: 4. The germline V gene has CDR1 SGDLS and CDR2 YYNGEE. The CDR3 totals 16 residues. For the CDR3, the DNA is TGTGCCAGCAGCGTAGGACGGGGGGTAAGCACAGATACGCAGTATTTT. Its translation is CASSVGRGVSTDTQYF.

The chain carries TRBV3-1 and TRBJ2-1; D unclear. The CDR3 is 12 amino acids. Germline lookup yields CDR1 LGHDT and CDR2 YNNKEL (reference sequence). V shed 1 base and J shed 9 bases, with 7 bases lying between them. For the CDR3, the DNA is TGTGCCAGCAGCCAAGGGGTTACTGAGCAGTTCTTC. This codes for CASSQGVTEQFF.

V and J are TRBV4-1 and TRBJ2-4; D is perhaps TRBD1 (5 bases). Germline V gene lookup returns CDR1 MGHRA and CDR2 YSYEKL. This CDR3 has 14 residues. Trimming removed 3 bases from V and 7 bases from J, with 13 bases in between. The CDR3 DNA sequence: TGCGCCAGCAGCCACAGGGCGCAAGGGAACATTCAGTACTTC. Translated: CASSHRAQGNIQYF.

This clonotype has a handful of counts. An end of the junction differs from the germline gene, which may be a read error. The chain is built from TRBV7-7 and TRBJ2-1; D is unresolved. The germline gives CDR1 SSHAT, CDR2 FNYEAQ (reference sequence). This CDR3 has 12 residues. The CDR3 DNA reads TGTGCTAGCAGCTTAAGTGGCGGAGAGCAGTTCTTC. It encodes CASSLSGGEQFF.

The rearrangement joins TRBV24-1 to TRBJ2-3; D is tentatively TRBD1 or TRBD2 (5 bases each). V was shortened by 4 bases and J by 2 bases, with 6 bases between the two germline ends. The CDR3 consists of 13 residues. Per germline, CDR1 KGHDR and CDR2 SFDVKD. In nucleotides, the CDR3 is TGTGCCACCAGTGACGGGGCCACAGATACGCAGTATTTT. It yields the protein CATSDGATDTQYF.

This clonotype has more than one count but fewer than ten. J is TRBJ1-1 and V is TRBV7-9; D might be TRBD1 (5 bases). The germline CDR1 and CDR2 sequences are SEHNR and FQNEAQ (reference sequence). This CDR3 region has 14 residues. The V end was cut by 3 bases, the J end by 0 bases, with 8 bases between. CDR3 loop: CASSLGQVNTEAFF. In DNA form, the CDR3 reads TGTGCCAGCAGCTTGGGGCAGGTGAACACTGAAGCTTTCTTT.